The following is a TCR beta chain sequence with its context. Antigen specificity is unknown. Specified time point: recipient sample about 28 days before transplant, after cytoreduction. Recipients were bled about 28 days pretransplant and at posttransplant days 30, 100, 180. V shed 4 bases and J shed 5 bases, with 16 bases lying between them. Germline assignment: CDR1 SGHRS and CDR2 YFSETQ. CDR3 length: 15 amino acids. Only in-frame clones appear in the TCRdb table, and some are missing; sequencing was by immunoSEQ multiplex PCR. Of thousands of clones listed, 80% were seen once; the top ten hold more than 12%. This record belongs to a study of T cell clonotyping in hematopoietic cell transplantation. Study details: Cytoreduction preceded collection of pretransplant recipient samples.

Study conclusions and caveats: Higher Inverse Simpson Index values in graft donor and pretransplant recipient predicted broader posttransplant TCR diversity. Recipient TCR diversity dropped after transplant; expanded clonotypes rose from day 30 to 180.

V and J are TRBV5-1 and TRBJ2-1, with TRBD2 as a possible D gene (5 bases). The receptor was derived from a woman in her forties or fifties with acute myeloid leukemia. Some clones in this sample may be carry-over from other donors' samples. The sample in question was peripheral blood mononuclear cells, obtained before stem cell transplant. CDR3 region: CASSSGLPGDNEQFF. In DNA form, the CDR3 reads TGCGCCAGCAGCAGCGGTCTCCCTGGGGACAATGAGCAGTTCTTC.